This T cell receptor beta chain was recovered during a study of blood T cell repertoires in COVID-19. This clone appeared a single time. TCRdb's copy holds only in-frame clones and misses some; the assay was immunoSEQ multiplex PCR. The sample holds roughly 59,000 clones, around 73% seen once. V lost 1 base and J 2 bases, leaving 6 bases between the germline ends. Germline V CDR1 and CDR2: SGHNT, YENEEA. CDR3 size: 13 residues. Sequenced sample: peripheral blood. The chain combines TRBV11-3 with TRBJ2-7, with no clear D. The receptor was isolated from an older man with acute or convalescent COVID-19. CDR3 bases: TGTGCCAGCAGCTTAGCTACTACCTACGAGCAGTACTTC. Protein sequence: CASSLATTYEQYF.